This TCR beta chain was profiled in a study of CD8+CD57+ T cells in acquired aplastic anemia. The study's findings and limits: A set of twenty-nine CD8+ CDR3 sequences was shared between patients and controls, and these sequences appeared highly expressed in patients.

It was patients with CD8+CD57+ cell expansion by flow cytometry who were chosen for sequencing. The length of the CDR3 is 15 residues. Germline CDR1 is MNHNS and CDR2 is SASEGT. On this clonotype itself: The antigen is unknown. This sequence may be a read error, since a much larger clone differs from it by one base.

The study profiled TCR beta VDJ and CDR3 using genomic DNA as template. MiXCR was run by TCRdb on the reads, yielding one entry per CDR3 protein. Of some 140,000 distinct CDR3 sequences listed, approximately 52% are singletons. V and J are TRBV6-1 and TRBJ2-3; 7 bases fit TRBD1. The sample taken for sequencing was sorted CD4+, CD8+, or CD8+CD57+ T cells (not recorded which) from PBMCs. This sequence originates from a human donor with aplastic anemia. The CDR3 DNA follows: TGTGCCAGCAGTGAACTGACAGGGAGTACAGATACGCGGTATTTT. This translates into CASSELTGSTDTRYF.